These 27 T cell receptor beta chains were sequenced from one sample in a study of beta chain features in type 1 diabetes. The whole isolated RNA underwent reverse transcription, so sequencing captured expressed TCRB transcripts. Using immunoSEQ multiplex PCR, the repertoire was profiled, and TCRdb retains in-frame clones only, with some absent. The sample shows over 150,000 clones, approximately 7.9% of them seen only once. Their cognate antigens are unknown. Study-level results: Type 1 diabetes patients had moderately but significantly shorter TCRB CDR3s in all four CD4+ subsets.

The specimen sequenced was central memory CD4+ T cells from blood. These receptors were collected from a man younger than 30 with type 1 diabetes.

This clone appeared a few times. The V call is TRBV27, the J call TRBJ2-5; TRBD2 matches 15 bases. V shed 11 bases and J 5 bases; nucleotides not matched to a gene: 6. This CDR3 region has 14 residues. Germline CDR1 MNHEY, CDR2 SMNVEV (reference sequence). The CDR3 loop reads CAVAGTSGRETQYF. CDR3 in DNA: TGTGCCGTCGCCGGGACTAGCGGGAGGGAGACCCAGTACTTC.

This chain uses TRBV11-2 with TRBJ2-5, with 11 nucleotides matching TRBD2. Looked up from germline, CDR1 is SGHAT and CDR2 is FQNNGV. The V segment lost 1 base and the J segment 4 bases; nucleotides outside the gene matches: 8. The CDR3 loop spans 17 amino acids. The CDR3 nucleotides read TGTGCCAGCAGCTTAGTAGGACAGGGGACTAGCGGAGAGACCCAGTACTTC. Protein: CASSLVGQGTSGETQYF.

This clone showed up just a few times. This rearrangement joins TRBV6-4 to TRBJ2-1, with D tentatively TRBD2 (6 bases). There are 15 residues in the CDR3. V was pared by 7 bases and J by 9 bases, with 22 bases between. Germline V gene sequence: CDR1 MRHNA, CDR2 SNTAGT. The CDR3, as DNA: TGTGCCAGCATCGTGGGACTTACACCCCGGGGTGAGCAGTTCTTC. The encoded protein is CASIVGLTPRGEQFF.

This clone was detected a few times. V usage is TRBV28 and J usage is TRBJ2-3, with D possibly being TRBD2 (5 bases). V was clipped by 5 bases and J by 6 bases, with 12 bases between them. Germline CDR1 MDHEN, CDR2 SYDVKM. There are 13 residues in the CDR3. As DNA, the CDR3 is TGTGCCAGCAGTCACCAACTAGAGGATACGCAGTATTTT. Amino acids: CASSHQLEDTQYF.

The chain employs TRBV10-3 and TRBJ2-3, with 9 positions matching TRBD1. The CDR3 consists of 14 residues. Unmatched junction bases numbered 5, after V lost 7 bases and J lost 3 bases. The germline gives CDR1 ENHRY, CDR2 SYGVKD. For the CDR3, the DNA is TGTGCCATCAAGACGACAGGGGGTACAGATACGCAGTATTTT. Translating gives CAIKTTGGTDTQYF.

The chain recombines TRBV9 with TRBJ2-1; weak D call: TRBD2 (5 bases). V was shortened by 4 bases and J by 0 bases, with 23 bases between the two germline ends. Per germline, CDR1 SGDLS and CDR2 YYNGEE. The CDR3 spans 19 residues. CDR3 DNA: TGTGCCAGCAGCCCAGTTGGACGTGGGCGGGCGAGCTCCTACAATGAGCAGTTCTTC. This gives the protein CASSPVGRGRASSYNEQFF.

This chain joins TRBV9 and TRBJ1-1; 11 positions match TRBD1. This CDR3 is built from 17 residues. Germline assignment: CDR1 SGDLS and CDR2 YYNGEE. Trimming took 4 bases from V and 1 from J; bases not matched to a gene: 9. This chain's CDR3 is CASSRGGTGGRNTEAFF. The CDR3 coding sequence is TGTGCCAGCAGCAGGGGGGGGACAGGGGGTAGGAACACTGAAGCTTTCTTT. The variable domain in full, completed from reference TRBV9 and TRBJ1-1, reads DSGVTQTPKHLITATGQRVTLRCSPRSGDLSVYWYQQSLDQGLQFLIQYYNGEERAKGNILERFSAQQFPDLHSELNLSSLELGDSALYFCASSRGGTGGRNTEAFFGQGTRLTVV.

This clone was found once. J is TRBJ2-7 and V is TRBV6-1, with 7 nucleotides matching TRBD2. The CDR3 runs to 12 residues. V lost 3 bases to trimming and J lost 9 bases; unmatched junction nucleotides: 5. CDR1 is MNHNS and CDR2 is SASEGT in the germline V gene. The chain's CDR3 is CASSEGLTGQYF. CDR3 DNA: TGTGCCAGCAGTGAGGGACTAACGGGGCAGTACTTC.

This clone was seen repeatedly, ten times or more. The chain combines TRBV28 with TRBJ2-4; perhaps TRBD2 as D (6 bases). The CDR3 runs 13 residues. Germline V gene sequence: CDR1 MDHEN, CDR2 SYDVKM. The V gene lost 2 bases and the J gene lost 11 bases, with 13 bases spanning the gap. The CDR3 coding sequence is TGTGCCAGCAGTTTAACGGGGGACCGCGTTCAGTACTTC. Its protein product is CASSLTGDRVQYF.

There are a few counts of this clone. The chain combines TRBV27 with TRBJ2-7; TRBD2 matches 7 bases. CDR1 is MNHEY and CDR2 is SMNVEV in the germline V gene (reference sequence). This CDR3 contains 14 residues. The ends lost 3 bases at V and 3 bases at J; junction bases unmatched: 5. CDR3 amino acids: CASSFLSGGYEQYF. CDR3 nucleotides: TGTGCCAGCAGTTTTCTCTCGGGGGGCTACGAGCAGTACTTC.

This clone came up a few times. The V gene is TRBV7-9, the J gene TRBJ2-3; 7 positions match TRBD1. V lost 5 bases to trimming and J lost 5 bases; unmatched junction nucleotides: 10. The CDR3 sequence is 15 residues long. Germline assignment: CDR1 SEHNR and CDR2 FQNEAQ (reference sequence). CDR3 DNA: TGTGCCAGCAGCCCCCGAGGGACAGTCCTAGATACGCAGTATTTT. Encoded protein: CASSPRGTVLDTQYF.

This clone was found a few times. The chain combines TRBV5-1 with TRBJ2-1; 8 bases fit TRBD2. There are 17 residues in the CDR3. CDR1 and CDR2 (germline): SGHRS, YFSETQ. The V segment lost 0 bases and the J segment 2 bases; nucleotides outside the gene matches: 7. The CDR3 DNA reads as TGCGCCAGCAGCTTGGGCCCTAGCGGGTTCACCTACAATGAGCAGTTCTTC. Translating it yields CASSLGPSGFTYNEQFF. The full variable domain, its missing parts supplied by reference TRBV5-1 and TRBJ2-1, is KAGVTQTPRYLIKTRGQQVTLSCSPISGHRSVSWYQQTPGQGLQFLFEYFSETQRNKGNFPGRFSGRQFSNSRSEMNVSTLELGDSALYLCASSLGPSGFTYNEQFFGPGTRLTVL.

This clone was counted between two and nine times. The chain recombines TRBV7-2 with TRBJ2-3, with 7 bases lining up with TRBD1. The CDR3 totals 16 residues. Germline V CDR1 and CDR2: SGHTA, FQGNSA. V was clipped by 5 bases and J by 1 base; unmatched bases: 9. DNA of the CDR3: TGTGCCAGCAGCACCAGGACAGGCCTTCGCACAGATACGCAGTATTTT. Translation: CASSTRTGLRTDTQYF. Full variable domain (outside the CDR3, taken from reference TRBV7-2 and TRBJ2-3): GAGVSQSPSNKVTEKGKDVELRCDPISGHTALYWYRQSLGQGLEFLIYFQGNSAPDKSGLPSDRFSAERTGGSVSTLTIQRTQQEDSAVYLCASSTRTGLRTDTQYFGPGTRLTVL.

This clone was picked up a small number of times. The chain joins TRBV20-1 to TRBJ2-5, with a weak D call TRBD1 (5 bases). Germline V CDR1 and CDR2: DFQATT, SNEGSKA (reference sequence). Trimming removed 0 bases from V and 7 bases from J, with 6 bases in between. The CDR3 covers 11 residues. The CDR3 loop reads CSARDRGTQYF. The CDR3 nucleotides are TGCAGTGCTAGAGATAGGGGGACCCAGTACTTC.

The sample holds a few counts of this clone. The chain carries TRBV7-9 and TRBJ1-4; 8 bases fit TRBD1. This CDR3 region has 14 residues. J gave up 7 bases and V 2 bases, and 3 bases lay outside the gene matches. The germline CDR1 and CDR2 sequences are SEHNR and FQNEAQ (reference sequence). The CDR3 protein is CASSLFGQGEKLFF. The CDR3 DNA reads TGTGCCAGCAGCTTATTTGGACAGGGTGAAAAACTGTTTTTT.

The chain uses TRBV7-6 and TRBJ1-2, with D maybe TRBD1 (5 bases). The germline gives CDR1 SGHVS, CDR2 FNYEAQ. This CDR3 has 13 amino acids. Trimming removed 2 bases at V and 8 bases at J, with 12 bases between. The CDR3 reads CASSLQTDSGYTF. The CDR3 DNA follows: TGTGCCAGCAGCTTACAGACCGACAGCGGCTACACCTTC.

The genes are TRBV4-1 and TRBJ1-3; D is uncertain. From germline, CDR1 is MGHRA and CDR2 YSYEKL. This CDR3 region has 14 residues. V was pared by 1 base and J by 0 bases, with 4 bases between. CDR3 sequence: CASSQGHSGNTIYF. The CDR3 coding sequence is TGCGCCAGCAGCCAAGGACACTCTGGAAACACCATATATTTT.

This clone has more than one count but fewer than ten. The DNA of the CDR3 is TGTGCCAGCATCAGACAGGGCCTCTCCTACGAGCAGTACTTC. Amino acids: CASIRQGLSYEQYF. The rearrangement uses TRBV2 and TRBJ2-7; 7 nucleotides line up with TRBD1. CDR1 is SNHLY and CDR2 is FYNNEI in the germline V gene. Trimming took 7 bases from V and 0 from J; bases not matched to a gene: 6. The CDR3 consists of 14 residues.

This chain connects TRBV14 to TRBJ2-3, with TRBD1 identical over 9 bases. CDR3 length: 14 residues. J was trimmed by 6 bases and V by 4 bases; bases with no gene match: 5. The germline V gene has CDR1 SGHDN and CDR2 FVKESK. CDR3 in DNA: TGTGCCAGCAGCCGGGCGGGGACAGGGGATACGCAGTATTTT. It codes for CASSRAGTGDTQYF.

The chain couples TRBV6-6 to TRBJ2-7; TRBD1 aligns across 7 bases. This CDR3 is 15 amino acids long. Germline V CDR1 and CDR2: MNHNY, SVGAGI (reference sequence). After removal of 1 base from V and 0 bases from J, the junction contained 3 bases not matched to a gene. The CDR3 DNA is TGTGCCAGCAGTTACTGGGGACAGCCCTCCTACGAGCAGTACTTC. It yields the protein CASSYWGQPSYEQYF.

This chain uses TRBV19 with TRBJ2-1, with 7 positions matching TRBD2. Per germline, CDR1 LNHDA and CDR2 SQIVND (reference sequence). Trimming at V came to 5 bases and at J to 4 bases, leaving 8 bases not matched to a gene. CDR3 size: 15 residues. CDR3 region: CASSSARAGYNEQFF. CDR3 nucleotide sequence: TGTGCCAGTAGTTCAGCGCGAGCGGGATACAATGAGCAGTTCTTC.

This clone was observed a few times. The chain carries TRBV11-2 and TRBJ2-7; D is ambiguous. CDR3 size: 14 residues. Looked up from germline, CDR1 is SGHAT and CDR2 is FQNNGV. V was pared by 0 bases and J by 0 bases, with 6 bases between. This CDR3 is CASSLEGNSYEQYF. CDR3 DNA sequence: TGTGCCAGCAGCTTAGAGGGCAACTCCTACGAGCAGTACTTC.

This clone showed up just a few times. V usage is TRBV28 and J usage is TRBJ2-7; the D gene is possibly TRBD1 (6 bases). The CDR3 is made up of 13 amino acids. V was clipped by 6 bases and J by 4 bases, with 13 bases between them. Germline CDR1 MDHEN, CDR2 SYDVKM. The CDR3 region has the DNA TGTGCCAGCAGATCTGGACAGTCTTACGAGCAGTACTTC. Translation gives CASRSGQSYEQYF.

The rearrangement joins TRBV6-6 to TRBJ1-2; D remains unclear. V lost 5 bases and J 6 bases, leaving 19 bases between the germline ends. CDR1 and CDR2 from the germline V gene are MNHNY and SVGAGI (reference sequence). The CDR3 contains 15 residues. CDR3 in amino acids: CASSPRREDVDGYTF. CDR3 sequence (DNA): TGTGCCAGCAGTCCCAGACGGGAGGATGTGGATGGCTACACCTTC.

The chain carries TRBV28 and TRBJ2-4; D not resolved. Trimming took 3 bases from V and 5 from J, leaving 8 bases between them. Germline V CDR1 and CDR2: MDHEN, SYDVKM. The CDR3 loop spans 13 amino acids. The CDR3 loop reads CASSFPRENIQYF. The CDR3 DNA follows: TGTGCCAGCAGTTTCCCACGGGAAAACATTCAGTACTTC.

The V gene is TRBV18, the J gene TRBJ2-7, with D possibly being TRBD2 (6 bases). The V end lost 2 bases, the J end lost 0 bases, and 14 bases lay between the germline ends. This CDR3 spans 16 amino acids. Germline V gives CDR1 KGHSH, CDR2 LQKENI. CDR3 coding DNA: TGTGCCAGCTCACCATATCCCCTAGCGTCCTCCTACGAGCAGTACTTC. It encodes CASSPYPLASSYEQYF.

V is TRBV7-2 and J is TRBJ2-3, with TRBD2 identical over 12 bases. V trimming: 5 bases; J trimming: 4 bases; junction bases outside the gene matches: 7. This CDR3 is built from 16 residues. Germline values: CDR1 SGHTA, CDR2 FQGNSA. This CDR3 reads CASSALAGGPSDTQYF. CDR3 nucleotide sequence: TGTGCCAGCAGCGCTCTAGCGGGGGGGCCGTCAGATACGCAGTATTTT.